The sequence of this T cell receptor beta chain was determined in a study of response to subunit inactivated influenza vaccine. Study results and caveats: Authors suggested that a seasonal influenza vaccination recruits few new T cells each time.

As to this clonotype: What it recognizes is unknown.

MiXCR was run by TCRdb on the RT-PCR reads, yielding one entry per CDR3 protein. The table records about 500,000 distinct CDR3 sequences, approximately 7.3% of them present only once. Germline loops: CDR1 SGHDT, CDR2 YYEEEE. CDR3 length: 15 residues. V dropped 4 bases and J dropped 5 bases, with 18 bases sitting between them. The sequence derives from a man aged 50 to 69 who received an inactivated influenza vaccine. This specimen was PBMCs from blood, taken roughly 24 months after vaccination. The gene calls are TRBV5-6 and TRBJ2-5; TRBD1 or TRBD2 may be the D gene (6 bases each). The CDR3 DNA follows: TGTGCCAGCAGCGAGACTAGAGGGGGATTGGAGACCCAGTACTTC. Amino acids: CASSETRGGLETQYF.